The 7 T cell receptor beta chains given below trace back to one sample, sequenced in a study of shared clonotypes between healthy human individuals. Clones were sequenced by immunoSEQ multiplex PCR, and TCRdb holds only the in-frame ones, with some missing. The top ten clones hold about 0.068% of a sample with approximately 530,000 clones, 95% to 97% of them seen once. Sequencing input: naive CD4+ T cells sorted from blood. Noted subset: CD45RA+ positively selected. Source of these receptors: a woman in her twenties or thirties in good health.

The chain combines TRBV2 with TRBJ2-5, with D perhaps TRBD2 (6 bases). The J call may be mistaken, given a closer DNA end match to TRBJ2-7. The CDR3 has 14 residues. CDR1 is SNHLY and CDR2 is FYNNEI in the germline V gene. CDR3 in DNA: TGTGCCAGCAAGCGAGCGGGCCCACCCTACGAGCAGTACTTC. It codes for CASKRAGPPYEQYF.

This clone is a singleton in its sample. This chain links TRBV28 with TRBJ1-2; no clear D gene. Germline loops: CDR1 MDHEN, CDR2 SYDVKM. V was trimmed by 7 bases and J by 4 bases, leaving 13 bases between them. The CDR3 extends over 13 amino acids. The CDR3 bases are TGTGCCAGCACTAATAATCGGATCTATGGCTACACCTTC. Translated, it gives CASTNNRIYGYTF.

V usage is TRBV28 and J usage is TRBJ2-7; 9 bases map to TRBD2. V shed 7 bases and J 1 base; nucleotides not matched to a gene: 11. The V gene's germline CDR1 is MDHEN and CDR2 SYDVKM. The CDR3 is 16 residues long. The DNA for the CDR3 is TGTGCCAGCACCTCTGGCGGGAGGGGATCGTCCTACGAGCAGTACTTC. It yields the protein CASTSGGRGSSYEQYF.

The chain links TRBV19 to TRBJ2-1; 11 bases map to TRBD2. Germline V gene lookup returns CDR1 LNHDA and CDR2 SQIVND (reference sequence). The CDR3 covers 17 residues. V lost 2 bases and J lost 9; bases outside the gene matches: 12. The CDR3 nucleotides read TGTGCCAGTAGTATACTACTAGCGGGAGACCTTATCGGTGAGCAGTTCTTC. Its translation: CASSILLAGDLIGEQFF. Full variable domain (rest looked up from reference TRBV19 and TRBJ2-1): DGGITQSPKYLFRKEGQNVTLSCEQNLNHDAMYWYRQDPGQGLRLIYYSQIVNDFQKGDIAEGYSVSREKKESFPLTVTSAQKNPTAFYLCASSILLAGDLIGEQFFGPGTRLTVL.

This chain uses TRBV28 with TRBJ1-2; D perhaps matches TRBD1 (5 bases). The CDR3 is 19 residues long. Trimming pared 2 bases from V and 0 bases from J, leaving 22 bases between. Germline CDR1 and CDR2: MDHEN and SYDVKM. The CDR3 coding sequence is TGTGCCAGCAGTTTACGTTGGGGCTTCTGGAGTGCTCCTAACTATGGCTACACCTTC. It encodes CASSLRWGFWSAPNYGYTF.

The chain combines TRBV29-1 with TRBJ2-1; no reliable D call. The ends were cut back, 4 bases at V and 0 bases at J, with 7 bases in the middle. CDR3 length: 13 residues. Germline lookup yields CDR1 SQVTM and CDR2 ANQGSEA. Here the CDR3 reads CSVAQSSYNEQFF. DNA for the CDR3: TGCAGCGTTGCCCAGAGCTCCTACAATGAGCAGTTCTTC.

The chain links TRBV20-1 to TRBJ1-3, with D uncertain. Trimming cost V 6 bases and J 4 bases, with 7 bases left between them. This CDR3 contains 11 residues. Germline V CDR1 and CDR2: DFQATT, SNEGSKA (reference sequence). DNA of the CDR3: TGCAGTGCCCCGACAGGAAACACCATATATTTT. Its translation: CSAPTGNTIYF.